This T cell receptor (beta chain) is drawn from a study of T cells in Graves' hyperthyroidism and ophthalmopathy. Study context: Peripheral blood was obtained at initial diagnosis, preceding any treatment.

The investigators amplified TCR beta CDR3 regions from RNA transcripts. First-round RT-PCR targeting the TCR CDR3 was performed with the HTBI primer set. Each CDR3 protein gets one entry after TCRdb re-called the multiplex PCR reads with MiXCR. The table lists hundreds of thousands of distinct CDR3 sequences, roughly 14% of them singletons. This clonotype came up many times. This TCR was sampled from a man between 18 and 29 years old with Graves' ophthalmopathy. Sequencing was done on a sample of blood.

The CDR3 reads CASSAQITSYEQYF. CDR3 bases: TGTGCCAGCAGTGCACAGATTACATCCTACGAGCAGTACTTC. V gene TRBV2 combines with J gene TRBJ2-7, with no clear D. Between the trimmed V and J ends, which lost 4 bases and 1 base, there was a span of 11 bases. The CDR3 covers 14 residues. Germline CDR1 SNHLY, CDR2 FYNNEI.